This T cell receptor (beta chain) appears in the sequencing data of a study of T cells in tuberculosis. At the level of the study: T cells were selected with CD1B tetramers loaded with glucose monomycolate. Whole-study results and caveats: Smaller distances to GMM-specific TCRs suggested their expansion in active tuberculosis.

On this clone itself: Its specificity is unknown.

The assay was immunoSEQ multiplex PCR, and TCRdb's table has in-frame clones only and misses some. The sample gives over 30,000 clones, around 90% of which show up once; approximately 7.6% is in the top ten. CDR1 SEHNR and CDR2 FQNEAQ come from the germline V gene (reference sequence). This CDR3 contains 15 residues. Trimming took 1 base from V and 0 from J; bases not matched to a gene: 2. The chain carries TRBV7-9 and TRBJ1-1; 7 nucleotides line up with TRBD1. Sequences were obtained from PBMCs. This TCR was recovered from a donor aged 10 to 29 with latent tuberculosis or without tuberculosis infection. Some clones in this sample may be carry-over from other donors' samples. The CDR3 nucleotides are TGTGCCAGCAGCTTAGTGACAGGGCTGAACACTGAAGCTTTCTTT. The encoded protein is CASSLVTGLNTEAFF. The full variable domain, completed using reference TRBV7-9 and TRBJ1-1, is DTGVSQNPRHKITKRGQNVTFRCDPISEHNRLYWYRQTLGQGPEFLTYFQNEAQLEKSRLLSDRFSAERPKGSFSTLEIQRTEQGDSAMYLCASSLVTGLNTEAFFGQGTRLTVV.